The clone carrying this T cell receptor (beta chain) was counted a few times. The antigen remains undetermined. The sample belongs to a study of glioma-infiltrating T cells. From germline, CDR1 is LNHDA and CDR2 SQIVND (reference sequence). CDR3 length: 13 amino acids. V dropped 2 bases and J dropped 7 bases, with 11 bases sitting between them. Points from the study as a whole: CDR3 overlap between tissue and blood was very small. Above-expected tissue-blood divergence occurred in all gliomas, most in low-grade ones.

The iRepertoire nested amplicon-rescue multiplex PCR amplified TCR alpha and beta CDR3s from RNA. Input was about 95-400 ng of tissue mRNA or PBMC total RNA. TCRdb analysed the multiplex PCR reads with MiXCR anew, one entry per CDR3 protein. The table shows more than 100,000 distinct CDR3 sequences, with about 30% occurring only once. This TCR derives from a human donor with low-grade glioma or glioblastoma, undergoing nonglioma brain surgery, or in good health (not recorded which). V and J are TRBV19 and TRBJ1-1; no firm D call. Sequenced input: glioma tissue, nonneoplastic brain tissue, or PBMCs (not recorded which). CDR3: CASSIRAPSEAFF. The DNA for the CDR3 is TGTGCCAGTAGTATAAGGGCGCCGAGTGAAGCTTTCTTT.